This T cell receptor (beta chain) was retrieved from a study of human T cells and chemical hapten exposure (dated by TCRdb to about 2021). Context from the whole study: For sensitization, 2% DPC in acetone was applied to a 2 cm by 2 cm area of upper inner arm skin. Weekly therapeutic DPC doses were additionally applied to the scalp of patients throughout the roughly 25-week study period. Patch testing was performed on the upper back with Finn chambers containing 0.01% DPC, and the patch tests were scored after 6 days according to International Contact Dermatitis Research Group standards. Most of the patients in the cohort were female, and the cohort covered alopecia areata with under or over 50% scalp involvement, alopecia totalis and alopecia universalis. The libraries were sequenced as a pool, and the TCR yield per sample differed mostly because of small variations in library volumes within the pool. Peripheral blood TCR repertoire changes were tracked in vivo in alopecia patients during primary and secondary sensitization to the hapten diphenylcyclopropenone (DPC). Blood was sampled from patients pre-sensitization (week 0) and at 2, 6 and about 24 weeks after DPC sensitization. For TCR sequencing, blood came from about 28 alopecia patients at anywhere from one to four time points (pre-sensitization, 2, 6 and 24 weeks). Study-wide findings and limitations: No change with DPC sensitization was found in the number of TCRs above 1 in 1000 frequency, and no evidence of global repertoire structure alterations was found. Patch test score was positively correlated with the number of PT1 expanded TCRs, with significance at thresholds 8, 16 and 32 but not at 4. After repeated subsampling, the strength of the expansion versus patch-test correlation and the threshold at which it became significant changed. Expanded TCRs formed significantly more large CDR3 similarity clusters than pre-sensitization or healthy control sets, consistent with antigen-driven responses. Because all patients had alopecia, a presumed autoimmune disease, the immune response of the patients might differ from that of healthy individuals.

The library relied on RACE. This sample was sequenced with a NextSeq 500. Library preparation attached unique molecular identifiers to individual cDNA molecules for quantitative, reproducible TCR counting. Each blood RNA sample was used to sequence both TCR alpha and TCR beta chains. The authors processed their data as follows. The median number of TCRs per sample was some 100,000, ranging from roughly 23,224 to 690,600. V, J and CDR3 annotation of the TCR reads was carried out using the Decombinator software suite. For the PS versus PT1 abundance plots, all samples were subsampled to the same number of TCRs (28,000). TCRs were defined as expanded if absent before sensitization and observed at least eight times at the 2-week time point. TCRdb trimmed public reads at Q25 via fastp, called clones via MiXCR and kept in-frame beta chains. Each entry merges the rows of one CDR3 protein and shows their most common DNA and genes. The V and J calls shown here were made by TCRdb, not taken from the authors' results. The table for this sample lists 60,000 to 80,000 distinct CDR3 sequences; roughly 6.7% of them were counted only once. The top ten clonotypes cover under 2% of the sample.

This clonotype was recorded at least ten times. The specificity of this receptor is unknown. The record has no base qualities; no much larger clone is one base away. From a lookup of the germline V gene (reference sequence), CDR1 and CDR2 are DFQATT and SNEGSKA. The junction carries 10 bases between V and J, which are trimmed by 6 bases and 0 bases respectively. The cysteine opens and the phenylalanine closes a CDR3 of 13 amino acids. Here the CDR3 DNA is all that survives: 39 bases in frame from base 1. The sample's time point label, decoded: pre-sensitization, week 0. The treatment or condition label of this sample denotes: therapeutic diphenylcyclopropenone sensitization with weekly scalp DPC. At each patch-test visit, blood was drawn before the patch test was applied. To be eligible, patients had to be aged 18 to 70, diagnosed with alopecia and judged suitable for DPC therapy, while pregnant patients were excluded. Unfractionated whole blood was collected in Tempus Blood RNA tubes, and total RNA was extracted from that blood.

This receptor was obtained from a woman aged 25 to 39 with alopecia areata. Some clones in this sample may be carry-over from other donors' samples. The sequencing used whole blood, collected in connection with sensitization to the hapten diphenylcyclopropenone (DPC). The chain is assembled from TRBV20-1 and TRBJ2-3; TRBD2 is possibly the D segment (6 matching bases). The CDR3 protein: CSAVGGSTDTQYF. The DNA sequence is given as TGCAGTGCGGTCGGGGGTAGCACAGATACGCAGTATTTT.